Listed below are T cell receptor beta chains from one sample, sequenced in a study of cytomegalovirus exposure and HLA in healthy donors. TCRdb's copy holds only in-frame clones and misses some; the assay was immunoSEQ multiplex PCR. The table includes about 60,000 clones, 96% detected once. The sample consisted of PBMCs. These receptor sequences come from a woman between 18 and 30 years old in good health and CMV-seronegative. The CDR3 runs from the conserved cysteine through the conserved F or W. Each record gives: D gene, J gene, V gene, clone size, CDR3 DNA, CDR3 protein. A D gene is named only where the DNA matches it firmly. Clone size is stated in some rows and not others, as once, few, many or a class when expanded.

>NA|TRBJ2-7|TRBV19|NA
TGTGCCAGTAGTAGGCTTCAATCGTCCTACGAGCAGTACTTC
CASSRLQSSYEQYF
>TRBD2|TRBJ2-1|TRBV7-2|NA
TGTGCCAGCAGCTTGCGGGGGGTCTCCTACAATGAGCAGTTCTTC
CASSLRGVSYNEQFF
>NA|TRBJ2-5|TRBV7-2|NA
TGTGCCAGCAGCTTTGTCCGTGAGACCCAGTACTTC
CASSFVRETQYF
>TRBD1|TRBJ2-2|TRBV28|NA
TGTGCCAGCACCCTGGGACAGAGGACCGGGGAGCTGTTTTTT
CASTLGQRTGELFF
>NA|TRBJ2-3|TRBV4-3|NA
TGCGCCAGCAGCCAAGGGCAGGGGTACACAGATACGCAGTATTTT
CASSQGQGYTDTQYF
>NA|TRBJ2-7|TRBV9|NA
TGTGCCAGCAGCGTTTTACAGGGTAGCGAGCAGTACTTC
CASSVLQGSEQYF
>TRBD1|TRBJ2-3|TRBV7-2|few
TGTGCCAGCAGCCCAGACAGGGGAGATACGCAGTATTTT
CASSPDRGDTQYF
>TRBD2|TRBJ2-1|TRBV5-4|NA
TGTGCCAGCAGCTTGATGGGGACTAGCGGGGGGAATGAGCAGTTCTTC
CASSLMGTSGGNEQFF
>NA|TRBJ2-3|TRBV7-2|NA
TGTGCCAGCAGCCCGATGCCAGGGTGGGGCACAGATACGCAGTATTTT
CASSPMPGWGTDTQYF
>NA|TRBJ1-2|TRBV19|NA
TGTGCCAGTAGGGAACCTTCGGGCTATGGCTACACCTTC
CASREPSGYGYTF
>TRBD1|TRBJ2-7|TRBV7-9|NA
TGTGCCAGCAGCTTATGGACAGGGCCCAGGGGACCATTTGAGCAGTACTTC
CASSLWTGPRGPFEQYF
>NA|TRBJ2-3|TRBV28|NA
TGTGCCAGTGATCGTGGGGGGAGTGCAGATACGCAGTATTTT
CASDRGGSADTQYF
>TRBD1|TRBJ1-2|TRBV11-1|NA
TGTGCCAGCAGCCCGGACAGGGGGCAAAAAACCTTC
CASSPDRGQKTF
>NA|TRBJ2-5|TRBV11-2|NA
TGTGCCAGCAGCTTCGGGTTGGAAGAGACCCAGTACTTC
CASSFGLEETQYF
>TRBD1|TRBJ2-7|TRBV10-2|NA
TGCGCCAGCCGGACAGGGCCCTACGAGCAGTACTTC
CASRTGPYEQYF
>NA|TRBJ2-5|TRBV30|NA
TGTGCCTGGAGTGTAGGGAGGTACCAAGAGACCCAGTACTTC
CAWSVGRYQETQYF
>NA|TRBJ1-5|TRBV7-2|few
TGTGCCAGCAGCCAACAGGGAGATCAGCCCCAGCATTTT
CASSQQGDQPQHF
>NA|TRBJ2-3|TRBV7-9|NA
TGTGCCAGCGACGCCCAGGGGAGCACAGATACGCAGTATTTT
CASDAQGSTDTQYF
>TRBD1|TRBJ2-3|TRBV7-3|NA
TGTGCCAGCAGCTTGGGAGACAGGGTCCCAGATACGCAGTATTTT
CASSLGDRVPDTQYF
>NA|TRBJ1-1|TRBV28|NA
TGTGCCAGCAGTTTGGGGCTGGGACAAGCTCTCACTGAAGCTTTCTTT
CASSLGLGQALTEAFF